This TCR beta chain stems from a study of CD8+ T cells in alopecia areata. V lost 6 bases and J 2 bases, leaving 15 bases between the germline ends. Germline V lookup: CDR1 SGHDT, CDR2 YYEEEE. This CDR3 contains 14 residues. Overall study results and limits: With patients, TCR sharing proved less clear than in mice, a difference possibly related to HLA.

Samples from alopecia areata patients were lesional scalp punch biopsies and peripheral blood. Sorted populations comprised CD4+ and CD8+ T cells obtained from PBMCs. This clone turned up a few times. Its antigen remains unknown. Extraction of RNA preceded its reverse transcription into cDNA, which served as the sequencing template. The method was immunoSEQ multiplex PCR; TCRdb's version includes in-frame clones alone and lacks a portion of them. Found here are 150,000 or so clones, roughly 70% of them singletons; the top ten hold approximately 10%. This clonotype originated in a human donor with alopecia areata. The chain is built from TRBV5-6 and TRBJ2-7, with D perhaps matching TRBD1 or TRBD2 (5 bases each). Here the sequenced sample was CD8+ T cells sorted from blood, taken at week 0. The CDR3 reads CASTQGVGTYEQYF. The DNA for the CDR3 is TGTGCCAGCACTCAGGGAGTTGGAACCTACGAGCAGTACTTC.